This T cell receptor (beta chain) derives from a study of T cell responses to AZD1222 COVID-19 vaccine. Study-level points and caveats: Reports say nearly half of spike-specific TCRs go after unmutated variant regions. None of the repertoires were sampled until the peak T cell response had passed.

The V gene's germline CDR1 is SEHNR and CDR2 FQNEAQ (reference sequence). The CDR3 is made up of 16 amino acids. V was cut by 3 bases and J by 0 bases, with 12 bases left in between. The method was immunoSEQ multiplex PCR; TCRdb's version includes in-frame clones alone and lacks a portion of them. The table includes roughly 160,000 clones, about 92% detected once. Worth noting for this clone: The antigen remains unidentified.

The chain links TRBV7-9 to TRBJ1-3; a weak D match, TRBD1 (5 bases). Sample: peripheral blood, taken 28 days after the second AZD1222 dose. This clonotype originated in an adult who received the AZD1222 COVID-19 vaccine. In DNA form, the CDR3 reads TGTGCCAGCAGCTTTTCAGGGACGAGCTCTGGAAACACCATATATTTT. Translated, it gives CASSFSGTSSGNTIYF.